These 3 T cell receptor beta chains share one sample of origin, sequenced in a study of metastatic and nonmetastatic thyroid tumors. None of the patients had undergone any treatment ahead of thyroid surgery. TCRdb reassembled clones from the PCR reads with MiXCR. The repertoire has 30,000 to 35,000 clones, 33% of them found once; the top ten carry about 16%. The sequenced sample was tumor tissue. The receptors here all came from a female donor with papillary thyroid cancer or a benign thyroid nodule (not recorded which). Some clones in this sample may be carry-over from other donors' samples.

This clone showed up just a few times. As DNA, the CDR3 is TGTGCCAGCAGAGACAGGGTCTACGAGCAGTACTTC. Amino acid sequence: CASRDRVYEQYF. The rearrangement uses TRBV27 and TRBJ2-7; 7 bases map to TRBD1. The J segment lost 3 bases and the V segment lost 6 bases, leaving 2 bases of the junction unmatched. Germline CDR1 reads MNHEY; CDR2 reads SMNVEV (reference sequence). This CDR3 spans 12 amino acids.

This clone was detected a few times. This chain joins TRBV6-1 and TRBJ1-5; D unresolved. Deletions cut 0 bases from V and 3 bases from J, with 6 bases between. The CDR3 is 14 residues long. Germline V CDR1 and CDR2: MNHNS, SASEGT. CDR3 loop: CASSEAGDNQPQHF. CDR3 DNA sequence: TGTGCCAGCAGTGAAGCGGGAGACAATCAGCCCCAGCATTTT.

The genes are TRBV2 and TRBJ2-2; D is unresolved. The CDR3 is 13 amino acids. Germline assignment: CDR1 SNHLY and CDR2 FYNNEI. Trimming stripped 7 bases from V and 5 bases from J, with 11 bases between. CDR3 sequence reads: CASTRLITGELFF. Here the CDR3 DNA reads TGTGCCAGCACCCGGCTGATTACCGGGGAGCTGTTTTTT.